The 23 T cell receptor beta chains below come from one sample, sequenced in a study of blood T cells in healthy people across ages. For the second PCR, which ran for about 6 to 11 cycles, a sample-barcoded 5' primer and a J-beta primer mix were used. One entry per CDR3 protein results from TCRdb running MiXCR on the 5' RACE reads. The profile covers around 1.7 million distinct CDR3 sequences, with under 30% appearing a single time and over 7% taken by the ten largest. The sequencing sample was made of blood. The receptors here all came from a woman aged 25 to 45 in good health.

This clonotype was counted a few times. The chain carries TRBV3-1 and TRBJ2-3; 7 bases agree with TRBD2. With 5 bases clipped from V and 5 bases from J, the junction kept 10 bases outside the gene matches. The CDR3 covers 15 residues. The germline CDR1 and CDR2 sequences are LGHDT and YNNKEL (reference sequence). The CDR3 sequence is CASSSSGVAEDTQYF. As DNA, the CDR3 is TGTGCCAGCAGCTCCAGCGGGGTAGCAGAAGATACGCAGTATTTT.

The V and J genes are TRBV29-1 and TRBJ2-2; D tentatively fits TRBD1 or TRBD2 (5 bases each). Germline loops: CDR1 SQVTM, CDR2 ANQGSEA. The CDR3 has 13 amino acids. V lost 6 bases and J 2 bases, leaving 10 bases between the germline ends. The CDR3 loop is CSVRDDNTGELFF. CDR3 coding DNA: TGCAGCGTCCGGGACGACAACACCGGGGAGCTGTTTTTT.

This clonotype was recorded at least ten times. This rearrangement joins TRBV7-2 to TRBJ2-1; 7 positions agree with TRBD2. The CDR3 totals 12 residues. Germline V gene data show CDR1 as SGHTA and CDR2 as FQGNSA. J lost 8 bases, V lost 4 bases, and 2 bases had no gene match. The CDR3 DNA sequence: TGTGCCAGCAGCTGGCGGGGGTATGAGCAGTTCTTC. This codes for CASSWRGYEQFF.

This clonotype was detected a few times. The chain joins TRBV2 to TRBJ2-7; 8 bases fit TRBD1. The ends lost 11 bases at V and 2 bases at J; junction bases unmatched: 8. This CDR3 is 13 amino acids long. Germline assignment: CDR1 SNHLY and CDR2 FYNNEI. The CDR3 nucleotides read TGTGCCCAGGGGGCCAGGGAGCCCTACGAGCAGTACTTC. Translated, it gives CAQGAREPYEQYF.

The chain joins TRBV6-6 to TRBJ2-7; TRBD1 is a possible D gene (6 bases). Looked up from germline, CDR1 is MNHNY and CDR2 is SVGAGI (reference sequence). This CDR3 comprises 14 residues. Trimming took off 4 bases at V and 6 bases at J, with 16 bases between the two ends. The CDR3 nucleotides read TGTGCCAGCAGTTGGGAGACAGTCAGGGGCGAGCAGTACTTC. Its protein product is CASSWETVRGEQYF.

This clonotype was counted only a few times. The chain is built from TRBV7-9 and TRBJ2-1; 8 bases align to TRBD2. Trimming removed 3 bases from V and 9 bases from J; junction bases left unmatched: 4. CDR1 and CDR2 from the germline V gene are SEHNR and FQNEAQ (reference sequence). The CDR3 loop spans 13 amino acids. The CDR3 loop reads CASSFAGGAEQFF. The CDR3 DNA sequence: TGTGCCAGCAGCTTTGCGGGAGGAGCTGAGCAGTTCTTC.

This clonotype was seen a single time. J is TRBJ2-1 and V is TRBV20-1, with 10 bases lining up with TRBD2. The V gene end was trimmed by 6 bases and the J gene end by 13 bases; junction bases not matched to a gene: 12. Germline lookup yields CDR1 DFQATT and CDR2 SNEGSKA (reference sequence). This CDR3 region has 13 residues. The CDR3 reads CSAMSGGASEQFF. The CDR3 coding sequence is TGCAGTGCCATGAGCGGGGGGGCTAGTGAACAGTTCTTC.

The chain links TRBV5-1 to TRBJ2-2; TRBD1 aligns across 7 bases. Trimming cost V 4 bases and J 5 bases; bases outside gene matches: 8. Germline values: CDR1 SGHRS, CDR2 YFSETQ. This CDR3 is 15 amino acids long. DNA for the CDR3: TGCGCCAGCAGCCGTACAGGGGATTCGACCGGGGAGCTGTTTTTT. Translation gives CASSRTGDSTGELFF.

At least ten counts were recorded for this clonotype. The V gene is TRBV5-1, the J gene TRBJ1-2, with D possibly being TRBD1 (5 bases). Trimming left V 1 base short and J 7 bases short, with 8 bases between. The CDR3 contains 12 residues. Germline CDR1 is SGHRS and CDR2 is YFSETQ. CDR3 region: CASSLSGTGYTF. The CDR3 bases are TGCGCCAGCAGCTTGTCGGGGACTGGCTACACCTTC.

This clonotype occurred a few times. The chain combines TRBV7-2 with TRBJ2-2; D possibly corresponds to TRBD1 (5 bases). Germline V gene data show CDR1 as SGHTA and CDR2 as FQGNSA. The length of the CDR3 is 13 residues. V was shortened by 8 bases and J by 3 bases, with 10 bases between the two germline ends. CDR3 sequence: CASRQLYTGELFF. For the CDR3, the DNA is TGTGCCAGCCGACAGCTATACACCGGGGAGCTGTTTTTT. Supplemented by reference TRBV7-2 and TRBJ2-2, the full variable domain reads GAGVSQSPSNKVTEKGKDVELRCDPISGHTALYWYRQSLGQGLEFLIYFQGNSAPDKSGLPSDRFSAERTGGSVSTLTIQRTQQEDSAVYLCASRQLYTGELFFGEGSRLTVL.

This chain links TRBV5-1 with TRBJ2-5, with TRBD1 identical over 9 bases. V dropped 4 bases and J dropped 4; count of bases not matched to a gene: 5. Germline V gene data show CDR1 as SGHRS and CDR2 as YFSETQ. CDR3 length: 14 amino acids. The CDR3 region is CASSEQGAGETQYF. DNA of the CDR3: TGCGCCAGCAGCGAACAGGGGGCGGGAGAGACCCAGTACTTC. Using reference TRBV5-1 and TRBJ2-5 for the parts outside the CDR3, the full variable domain is KAGVTQTPRYLIKTRGQQVTLSCSPISGHRSVSWYQQTPGQGLQFLFEYFSETQRNKGNFPGRFSGRQFSNSRSEMNVSTLELGDSALYLCASSEQGAGETQYFGPGTRLLVL.

V is TRBV10-2 and J is TRBJ1-1, with no clear D. The CDR3 has 14 residues. The V gene lost 0 bases and the J gene lost 6 bases, with 11 bases spanning the gap. Germline V CDR1 and CDR2: WSHSY, SAAADI. The CDR3 DNA reads TGCGCCAGCAGTGAGTCAGGGCGATCCCCTGAAGCTTTCTTT. Its translation is CASSESGRSPEAFF.

Concerning this clonotype itself: One end of the junction fails to match germline, which may point to a read error. This sequence joins TRBV5-5 and TRBJ1-5, with 7 bases that match TRBD1. The CDR3 is 16 residues long. Per the germline V gene, CDR1 is SGHKS and CDR2 is YYEKEE (reference sequence). The CDR3 DNA follows: TGTGTCAGCAGCATGGGGGACAGACGAGGGAATCAGCCCCAGCATTTT. Protein sequence: CVSSMGDRRGNQPQHF.

The J gene is TRBJ1-1, the V gene TRBV12-3 or TRBV12-4, with 8 bases aligning to TRBD1. This CDR3 is 12 amino acids long. V gave up 5 bases and J gave up 11 bases; unmatched junction bases: 7. As DNA, the CDR3 is TGTGCCAGCAGTACCCTGGACAGGGAGGCTTTCTTT. Residues: CASSTLDREAFF.

This clonotype is a singleton in its sample. The junction shows a germline mismatch at one end, possibly a read error. This chain links TRBV7-2 with TRBJ2-1, with 9 bases matching TRBD1. The CDR3 runs to 17 residues. The V gene's germline CDR1 is SGHTA and CDR2 FQGNSA. Here the CDR3 reads CACSSRSGTGLPAEQFF. The CDR3 DNA follows: TGTGCCTGCAGCTCCCGCTCCGGGACAGGGCTACCGGCCGAGCAGTTCTTC.

The chain couples TRBV28 to TRBJ2-3; 7 positions match TRBD2. V dropped 7 bases and J dropped 10; count of bases not matched to a gene: 8. The CDR3 has 12 amino acids. Germline lookup yields CDR1 MDHEN and CDR2 SYDVKM. In nucleotides, the CDR3 is TGTGCCAGCATGGGCGGGGGAAGGGCGCAGTATTTT. Translating it yields CASMGGGRAQYF.

With respect to this clonotype: At one of its ends the junction is not consistent with the germline gene, which may arise from a read error. This chain connects TRBV5-1 to TRBJ1-1; the D is unclear. CDR1 is SGHRS and CDR2 is YFSETQ in the germline V gene. CDR3 size: 14 residues. The CDR3 loop is CASSLATVNTEAFF. CDR3 nucleotides: TGTGCCAGCAGCTTAGCGACGGTGAACACTGAAGCTTTCTTT.

This clonotype was detected a few times. The rearrangement links TRBV5-1 to TRBJ1-6; TRBD1 matches at 8 bases. The V segment lost 0 bases and the J segment 5 bases; nucleotides outside the gene matches: 7. Germline CDR1 is SGHRS and CDR2 is YFSETQ. This CDR3 is built from 17 residues. The CDR3 loop is CASSLGKDRENNSPLHF. DNA of the CDR3: TGCGCCAGCAGCTTGGGGAAGGACAGGGAAAATAATTCACCCCTCCACTTT.

This clonotype was seen a handful of times. This chain connects TRBV5-1 to TRBJ2-4, with 10 bases aligning to TRBD1. Germline-derived CDR1 and CDR2 are SGHRS and YFSETQ. The J segment lost 5 bases and the V segment lost 4 bases, leaving 6 bases of the junction unmatched. The CDR3 runs to 15 residues. The CDR3 DNA follows: TGCGCCAGCAGCACCCCCGGGACAGGGGAAAACATTCAGTACTTC. This gives the protein CASSTPGTGENIQYF.

In regard to this clonotype: A much larger clone lies a single base off, so this may be a read error. The chain uses TRBV7-2 and TRBJ1-2; D is uncertain. This CDR3 region has 14 residues. Germline CDR1 reads SGHTA; CDR2 reads FQGNSA. CDR3 DNA sequence: TGTGCCAGCAGCTTAGCAGGGAACTCATTTGGCTACATCTTC. Protein product: CASSLAGNSFGYIF.

As DNA, the CDR3 is TGTGCCAGCAGCTCGCCGACCACAGACGGCTATGGCTACACCTTC. Translation gives CASSSPTTDGYGYTF. This chain uses TRBV7-2 with TRBJ1-2, with no clear D. Germline values: CDR1 SGHTA, CDR2 FQGNSA. V lost 4 bases and J lost 4, with 16 bases in between. The CDR3 runs 15 residues. Supplemented by reference TRBV7-2 and TRBJ1-2, the full variable domain reads GAGVSQSPSNKVTEKGKDVELRCDPISGHTALYWYRQSLGQGLEFLIYFQGNSAPDKSGLPSDRFSAERTGGSVSTLTIQRTQQEDSAVYLCASSSPTTDGYGYTFGSGTRLTVV.

Note on this clonotype: This may come from a read error, since a much larger clone is one base off. V and J are TRBV5-1 and TRBJ2-1, with 11 bases lining up with TRBD1. The V and J ends lost 6 bases and 6 bases, in that order; junction bases with no gene match: 5. Germline CDR1 and CDR2: SGHRS and YFSETQ. This CDR3 is 14 amino acids long. Here the CDR3 reads CASTWTGGRNEQFF. The DNA of the CDR3 is TGCGCCAGCACCTGGACAGGGGGCCGCAATGAGCAGTTCTTC. Variable domain in full (rest from reference TRBV5-1 and TRBJ2-1): KAGVTQTPRYLIKTRGQQVTLSCSPISGHRSVSWYQQTPGQGLQFLFEYFSETQRNKGNFPGRFSGRQFSNSRSEMNVSTLELGDSALYLCASTWTGGRNEQFFGPGTRLTVL.

This clonotype has a count of ten or more. The genes are TRBV20-1 and TRBJ2-4; possibly TRBD2 for D (5 bases). CDR1 and CDR2 (germline): DFQATT, SNEGSKA (reference sequence). The CDR3 spans 13 residues. The V end lost 5 bases, the J end lost 7 bases, and 15 bases lay between the germline ends. The CDR3 DNA reads TGCAGTGCTTCCATCTTCGTAGCGAACATTCAGTACTTC. This gives the protein CSASIFVANIQYF.